The sequence of this TCR beta chain was determined in a study of blood T cell repertoires in COVID-19. Looking at the study overall: Specimens from acute and convalescent COVID-19 originated in the United States, Italy and Spain. From T cells, B-cell-depleted T cells, or PBMCs came the material, which was cDNA or gDNA.

Allocation to cohorts depended on clinical history reported by the participants. The CDR3 contains 14 residues. Germline assignment: CDR1 GTSNPN and CDR2 SVGIG (reference sequence). Between the trimmed V and J ends, which lost 2 bases and 3 bases, there was a span of 13 bases. Under the authors' procedure: Estimated nucleated cell counts came from reference gene primer amplification. Data came from immunoSEQ multiplex PCR; TCRdb stores just in-frame clones and leaves some out. For V, J and clone size, that table is used; D and trimming come from the DNA. The sample shows approximately 450,000 clones, approximately 90% of them seen only once.

The clonotype was recovered from a young woman with acute COVID-19. This rearrangement joins TRBV30 to TRBJ1-2; D not certain. The source material was PBMCs or T cells enriched from blood (not recorded which). The CDR3 nucleotides read TGTGCCTGGAGTCCCCCCTCAGATTACTATGGCTACACCTTC. Its translation is CAWSPPSDYYGYTF. The whole variable domain, filled in from reference TRBV30 and TRBJ1-2, reads SQTIHQWPATLVQPVGSPLSLECTVEGTSNPNLYWYRQAAGRGLQLLFYSVGIGQISSEVPQNLSASRPQDRQFILSSKKLLLSDSGFYLCAWSPPSDYYGYTFGSGTRLTVV.